This T cell receptor beta chain is from a study of T cell responses to AZD1222 COVID-19 vaccine. The CDR3 length is 13 residues. The V gene lost 2 bases and the J gene lost 8 bases, with 12 bases spanning the gap. Sequencing used immunoSEQ multiplex PCR; TCRdb keeps in-frame clones, though not all of them. The data contain approximately 75,000 clones, around nine tenths of them seen just once; the ten biggest clones take up less than 20%. The V call is TRBV12-3 or TRBV12-4, the J call TRBJ1-2; no firm D call. This receptor was obtained from an adult who received the AZD1222 COVID-19 vaccine. Material: peripheral blood, obtained 28 days after the second AZD1222 dose. The CDR3 region is CASSLQPLAGYTF. CDR3 nucleotide sequence: TGTGCCAGCAGTTTACAACCGCTCGCAGGCTACACCTTC.